This T cell receptor (beta chain) comes out of a study of early T cells in non-severe SARS-CoV-2 infection. Germline CDR1 reads SGHTA; CDR2 reads FQGNSA. V shed 2 bases and J shed 6 bases, with 16 bases lying between them. The CDR3 runs to 15 residues. Molecules of cDNA were individually given unique molecular identifiers that were attached to them. TCRdb reanalysed the 5' RACE reads using MiXCR and keeps one entry per CDR3 protein. This table has more than 50,000 distinct CDR3 sequences, around 12% appearing once. The sample here was whole blood, taken at baseline. The sequence was obtained from an adult who was a healthcare worker with PCR-confirmed SARS-CoV-2 infection or an uninfected control (not recorded which). The genes are TRBV7-2 and TRBJ2-5; D is undetermined. DNA for the CDR3: TGTGCCAGCAGCTTACACGTAAGGGTCGTGCAGACCCAGTACTTC. Translated, it gives CASSLHVRVVQTQYF.